The rows below give T cell receptor beta chains drawn from one sample of a study of post-analysis software for immune sequencing data. One entry per CDR3 protein results from TCRdb running MiXCR on the PCR reads. The sample shows roughly 800,000 distinct CDR3 sequences, under 70% of them seen only once. Source material: blood. The receptor set was obtained from a girl aged 10-17 years with multiple sclerosis. Each CDR3 is given with its conserved first and last residue. A D gene is named only where the DNA matches it firmly.

TRBV5-1,TRBD2,CASSLRGGGADPSSYEQYF
TRBV7-3,.,CASSQSRDGYEQYF
TRBV5-1,.,CASSLEGSGRLFF
TRBV12-3/TRBV12-4,.,CASSLASGISTDTQYF
TRBV6-5,.,CASGGGGSTQYF
TRBV27,.,CASRNSGWAAISYEQYF
TRBV5-1,.,CASSSLHEGRADTQYF
TRBV13,.,CASSRNTEAFF
TRBV5-1,TRBD1,CASSLLEQGGETQYF
TRBV6-5,.,CASRSGRYTDTQYF
TRBV6-5,.,CASSLTGPYGSKQFF
TRBV29-1,.,CSVRNLAYNEQFF
TRBV5-1,.,CASSRGSGAYEQYF
TRBV20-1,TRBD2,CSARVASGRNEQFF
TRBV29-1,TRBD2,CSVERTSGGNEQFF
TRBV10-1,.,CASSEQKRTEAFF
TRBV29-1,.,CSVARDGSYEQYF
TRBV20-1,.,CSAKVIYGYTF
TRBV20-1,.,CSAQKWTERHSNQPQHF
TRBV29-1,.,CSVEWIRSGAYEQYF
TRBV20-1,TRBD1,CSARGQGEAGDEQFF
TRBV5-1,TRBD1,CASSLARGPETQYF
TRBV5-1,.,CASSLDVSTYEQYF
TRBV5-1,.,CASSLAGKTEAFF
TRBV20-1,.,CSAGGTGNYEQYF
TRBV5-6,TRBD1,CASSPGDRVKNTEAFF
TRBV20-1,TRBD2,CSARLAGGPDNEQFF
TRBV9,TRBD1,CASSGQGAKETQYF
TRBV4-1,TRBD2,CASMSSGDTDTQYF
TRBV28,TRBD2,CASSSAWGLAGGPIETDTQYF
TRBV3-1,TRBD2,CASSRVTSGGYNEQFF
TRBV2,.,CASRTTGYNYGYTF
TRBV2,.,CASRAGTHQETQYF
TRBV28,.,CAVGAGYGYTF
TRBV7-2,.,CASSAESMRGTQYF
TRBV20-1,TRBD2,CSARLALKSYEQYF
TRBV12-3/TRBV12-4,.,CASSLVPIGEQYF
TRBV10-3,TRBD1,CAISGPGGASEQYF
TRBV29-1,.,CSVGVTYEQYF
TRBV5-1,.,CASSLGTAFYGYTF
TRBV5-5,.,CASSSTGSGIYGYTF
TRBV28,.,CASSPGGAPKNIQYF
TRBV29-1,.,CSVARPNNEKLFF
TRBV20-1,.,CSVNGSPDLAYNEQFF